Following are 12 T cell receptor beta chains from one sample sequenced in a study of cytomegalovirus exposure and HLA in healthy donors. A multiplex PCR was run with 60 Vbeta primers and 13 Jbeta primers. Method: immunoSEQ multiplex PCR; TCRdb's copy keeps in-frame clones and lacks some. This table holds about 140,000 clones, around 75% found once. The sample was PBMCs. The source is a female donor in good health and CMV-seronegative.

This chain links TRBV4-3 with TRBJ2-5; 11 nucleotides match TRBD2. Germline-derived CDR1 and CDR2 are LGHNA and YSLEER. With 0 bases clipped from V and 3 bases from J, the junction kept 3 bases outside the gene matches. There are 16 residues in the CDR3. The CDR3 reads CASSQDPSGGKETQYF. The CDR3 DNA reads as TGCGCCAGCAGCCAAGATCCTAGCGGGGGGAAAGAGACCCAGTACTTC.

The genes are TRBV25-1 and TRBJ2-3; D gene ambiguous. The CDR3 is 13 amino acids. V was pared by 0 bases and J by 1 base, with 2 bases between. The germline V gene has CDR1 MGHDK and CDR2 SYGVNS. Written as DNA, the CDR3 is TGTGCCAGCAGTGAATACGGCACAGATACGCAGTATTTT. Translating it yields CASSEYGTDTQYF.

This clone was counted many times. The limits of the CDR3 on the DNA are not certain, so only TCRdb's listed CDR3 is given. This rearrangement joins TRBV29-1 to TRBJ2-1; the table's D call of TRBD2 was not tested on the DNA. Per the germline V gene, CDR1 is SQVTM and CDR2 is ANQGSEA. A total of 9 residues make up the CDR3, ends included. CDR3 in amino acids: CSVGGGSFF.

CDR3 sequence: CASSQQLAGDNEQFF. As DNA, the CDR3 is TGCGCCAGCAGCCAACAACTAGCGGGGGACAATGAGCAGTTCTTC. The chain has TRBV4-3 and TRBJ2-1, with TRBD2 identical over 11 bases. The V segment lost 2 bases and the J segment 5 bases; nucleotides outside the gene matches: 2. This CDR3 spans 15 amino acids. CDR1 is LGHNA, CDR2 YSLEER, per germline.

V gene TRBV19 combines with J gene TRBJ1-2, with a possible D match to TRBD1 (6 bases). Germline CDR1 reads LNHDA; CDR2 reads SQIVND (reference sequence). CDR3 length: 14 residues. V lost 5 bases to trimming and J lost 4 bases, with 14 bases between them. The CDR3 sequence: CASSPGQFLYGYTF. CDR3 nucleotide sequence: TGTGCCAGTAGTCCCGGACAGTTTCTCTATGGCTACACCTTC.

In its sample, this clone was seen a few times. V usage is TRBV19 and J usage is TRBJ2-3; D gene unclear. The germline gives CDR1 LNHDA, CDR2 SQIVND (reference sequence). With 6 bases removed from V and 4 bases from J, the gap between germline ends came to 5 bases. The CDR3 is 11 residues long. The CDR3 nucleotides read TGTGCCAGTAGGTCGGCAGATACGCAGTATTTT. It encodes CASRSADTQYF.

This clone was counted a single time. The chain joins TRBV28 to TRBJ1-1, with 7 bases matching TRBD1. The ends lost 6 bases at V and 8 bases at J; junction bases unmatched: 12. The CDR3 covers 14 residues. The V gene's germline CDR1 is MDHEN and CDR2 SYDVKM. For the CDR3, the DNA is TGTGCCAGCAGACTTACAGGGGCGAGGTGGGAAGCTTTCTTT. This encodes CASRLTGARWEAFF.

This chain connects TRBV7-9 to TRBJ2-3, with D tentatively TRBD1 (6 bases). The CDR3 loop spans 13 amino acids. The germline gives CDR1 SEHNR, CDR2 FQNEAQ (reference sequence). V lost 7 bases, J lost 0 bases, and 8 bases lay in between. CDR3 DNA: TGTGCCAGCACGAGGGGGAGCACAGATACGCAGTATTTT. Protein: CASTRGSTDTQYF.

This clone was seen a handful of times. The chain employs TRBV10-3 and TRBJ1-1; a weak D match, TRBD1 (5 bases). The CDR3 is made up of 13 amino acids. Looked up from germline, CDR1 is ENHRY and CDR2 is SYGVKD. V lost 6 bases and J 3 bases, leaving 11 bases between the germline ends. The CDR3 DNA reads TGTGCCATCAGGACAGACGGTCACACTGAAGCTTTCTTT. Translated: CAIRTDGHTEAFF.

The chain joins TRBV7-2 to TRBJ2-4; 7 bases line up with TRBD2. CDR3 length: 13 amino acids. Germline loops: CDR1 SGHTA, CDR2 FQGNSA. The junction had 1 base not matched to a gene; V was cut back by 0 bases and J by 8 bases. The CDR3 DNA reads as TGTGCCAGCAGCTTAGCGGGGGGGGACATTCAGTACTTC. This encodes CASSLAGGDIQYF.

The chain employs TRBV27 and TRBJ1-4, with 8 nucleotides matching TRBD1. Germline lookup yields CDR1 MNHEY and CDR2 SMNVEV (reference sequence). The CDR3 length is 17 residues. Losses at the gene ends were 5 bases for V and 7 bases for J; bases not matched to a gene: 15. CDR3 nucleotide sequence: TGTGCCAGCAGTCCCAGACAGGGGCCGTTGCGAGGTGAAAAACTGTTTTTT. It codes for CASSPRQGPLRGEKLFF.

The chain couples TRBV5-6 to TRBJ2-7; D is perhaps TRBD2 (6 bases). The CDR3 covers 12 residues. The V end lost 5 bases, the J end lost 0 bases, and 6 bases lay between the germline ends. Germline lookup yields CDR1 SGHDT and CDR2 YYEEEE. The CDR3 nucleotides read TGTGCCAGCAGGGGGGGCTCCTACGAGCAGTACTTC. Protein: CASRGGSYEQYF. Full variable domain (remainder filled in from reference TRBV5-6 and TRBJ2-7): DAGVTQSPTHLIKTRGQQVTLRCSPKSGHDTVSWYQQALGQGPQFIFQYYEEEERQRGNFPDRFSGHQFPNYSSELNVNALLLGDSALYLCASRGGSYEQYFGPGTRLTVT.